The rows below give T cell receptor beta chains drawn from one sample of a study of cytomegalovirus exposure and HLA in healthy donors. Repertoires were generated with immunoSEQ multiplex PCR, while TCRdb's copy carries only in-frame clones and drops some. The table lists roughly 170,000 clones, around 86% of them singletons, with 1.5% to 2% in the top ten. Sequencing used PBMCs. These receptors were collected from a man in his fifties in good health and CMV-seronegative. CDR3s leave out the opening cysteine and the closing phenylalanine or tryptophan. Where a row states a size, it is once, few, many or the class of an expanded clone; other rows omit it.

clone_size: -; v_call: TRBV4-1; j_call: TRBJ2-1; cdr3_aa: ASSPTSGSVYEQF
clone_size: -; v_call: TRBV2; j_call: TRBJ2-5; cdr3_aa: ASSPGLALETQY
clone_size: -; v_call: TRBV28; j_call: TRBJ2-2; cdr3_aa: ASREGGSRSGTGELF
clone_size: -; v_call: TRBV7-9; j_call: TRBJ2-6; cdr3_aa: ASSFQQGRSSGANVLT
clone_size: -; v_call: TRBV6-5; j_call: TRBJ2-7; cdr3_aa: ASSYSKQNYEQY
clone_size: -; v_call: TRBV19; j_call: TRBJ2-7; cdr3_aa: ASDGGSSYEQY
clone_size: -; v_call: TRBV7-2; j_call: TRBJ2-3; cdr3_aa: ASSLSGATDTQY
clone_size: -; v_call: TRBV5-4; j_call: TRBJ2-1; cdr3_aa: ASSLGSPTVYNEQF
clone_size: -; v_call: TRBV10-1; j_call: TRBJ2-3; cdr3_aa: ASVRVLTDTQY
clone_size: -; v_call: TRBV6-1; j_call: TRBJ2-7; cdr3_aa: ASSVRDRGLYEQY
clone_size: -; v_call: TRBV9; j_call: TRBJ2-1; cdr3_aa: ASSAPSGRSEQF
clone_size: -; v_call: TRBV19; j_call: TRBJ1-1; cdr3_aa: ASILTGGGNTEAF
clone_size: -; v_call: TRBV11-3; j_call: TRBJ2-1; cdr3_aa: ASSLEGSTGYNEQF
clone_size: -; v_call: TRBV5-1; j_call: TRBJ2-5; cdr3_aa: ASSLEGAGKTQY
clone_size: -; v_call: TRBV9; j_call: TRBJ2-2; cdr3_aa: ASSVALGQPNTGELF
clone_size: -; v_call: TRBV19; j_call: TRBJ2-5; cdr3_aa: ASSNDRQETQY
clone_size: -; v_call: TRBV29-1; j_call: TRBJ1-2; cdr3_aa: SVAPVTMDYT
clone_size: -; v_call: TRBV6-5; j_call: TRBJ1-3; cdr3_aa: ASSYVRAGNTIY
clone_size: -; v_call: TRBV7-2; j_call: -; cdr3_aa: ASSFPGGYEQY
clone_size: -; v_call: TRBV30; j_call: TRBJ1-6; cdr3_aa: AWSVQRTTRRSPLH
clone_size: few; v_call: TRBV4-1; j_call: TRBJ1-4; cdr3_aa: ASSQDPGGLNEKLF
clone_size: -; v_call: TRBV18; j_call: TRBJ1-1; cdr3_aa: ASSPQGPRAEAF
clone_size: -; v_call: TRBV28; j_call: TRBJ2-3; cdr3_aa: ASSFQLAGHTDTQY
clone_size: -; v_call: TRBV9; j_call: TRBJ1-5; cdr3_aa: ASSGTGNSNQPQH
clone_size: -; v_call: TRBV5-1; j_call: TRBJ1-3; cdr3_aa: ASSLGEGTIY
clone_size: -; v_call: TRBV5-1; j_call: TRBJ1-1; cdr3_aa: ASSLGGRQGAHGTEAF
clone_size: -; v_call: TRBV18; j_call: TRBJ2-7; cdr3_aa: ASSPPVTSGRAYEQY
clone_size: -; v_call: TRBV9; j_call: TRBJ2-2; cdr3_aa: ASSVGGASGSANTGELF
clone_size: -; v_call: TRBV29-1; j_call: TRBJ2-5; cdr3_aa: SGGHVETQY
clone_size: -; v_call: TRBV6-1; j_call: TRBJ1-1; cdr3_aa: ASSTRGRGTEAF
clone_size: -; v_call: TRBV5-1; j_call: TRBJ2-1; cdr3_aa: ASSPIGTGGHEQF
clone_size: -; v_call: TRBV5-1; j_call: TRBJ1-5; cdr3_aa: ASSLRLWGWQPQH
clone_size: -; v_call: TRBV2; j_call: TRBJ2-3; cdr3_aa: ASRSGTSGGSADTQY
clone_size: -; v_call: TRBV19; j_call: TRBJ2-3; cdr3_aa: ASSGTGGIDTQY
clone_size: once; v_call: TRBV19; j_call: TRBJ2-1; cdr3_aa: ASNPGQSYNEQF
clone_size: -; v_call: TRBV25-1; j_call: TRBJ2-7; cdr3_aa: ASSDGGRGGSYEQY
clone_size: few; v_call: TRBV6-1; j_call: TRBJ1-1; cdr3_aa: ASSEPGQGNTEAF
clone_size: -; v_call: TRBV7-7; j_call: TRBJ2-7; cdr3_aa: ASSLRTDYEQY
clone_size: -; v_call: TRBV2; j_call: TRBJ2-5; cdr3_aa: ASSGDRGPTETQY
clone_size: -; v_call: TRBV7-9; j_call: TRBJ2-5; cdr3_aa: ASSLRGAGVLQETQY
clone_size: -; v_call: TRBV7-2; j_call: TRBJ2-3; cdr3_aa: ASSLRLAGGPDTQY
clone_size: -; v_call: TRBV10-3; j_call: TRBJ1-2; cdr3_aa: AISFQGHGYT
clone_size: -; v_call: TRBV19; j_call: TRBJ2-3; cdr3_aa: ASSMFQTGDTDTQY
clone_size: -; v_call: TRBV7-2; j_call: TRBJ2-7; cdr3_aa: ASSLGGTGEKQY
clone_size: -; v_call: TRBV11-3; j_call: TRBJ2-1; cdr3_aa: ASSLGRTGNEQF
clone_size: -; v_call: TRBV11-3; j_call: TRBJ2-1; cdr3_aa: ASSLGGGRNNEQF
clone_size: -; v_call: TRBV6-1; j_call: TRBJ2-7; cdr3_aa: ASSEGTGRLYGQY
clone_size: -; v_call: TRBV30; j_call: TRBJ2-3; cdr3_aa: AWEAGVPDTQY
clone_size: -; v_call: TRBV5-4; j_call: TRBJ1-2; cdr3_aa: ASSLESGLGGYT
clone_size: -; v_call: TRBV30; j_call: TRBJ2-7; cdr3_aa: AWSVYQTTLYEQY
clone_size: few; v_call: TRBV6-1; j_call: TRBJ2-1; cdr3_aa: ASMVAVSYNEQF
clone_size: -; v_call: TRBV7-2; j_call: TRBJ2-5; cdr3_aa: ASSNTRGSQETQY
clone_size: -; v_call: TRBV6-1; j_call: TRBJ2-5; cdr3_aa: ASSVGLVSETQY
clone_size: -; v_call: TRBV6-4; j_call: TRBJ2-7; cdr3_aa: ASSERASGGAYEQY